The sequence of this T cell receptor beta chain was determined in a study of cytomegalovirus exposure and HLA in healthy donors. Overall study results and limits: A classifier reportedly called cytomegalovirus status with high sensitivity and specificity. A link between a missense DCLRE1C variant and TCR beta V- and J-gene trimming emerged from a later analysis. TCR beta chains associated with HLA were, in a later analysis, more clonally expanded than equally common others.

60 Vbeta and 13 Jbeta primers were used in PCR. Sequenced by immunoSEQ multiplex PCR; TCRdb stores in-frame clones only, minus some. The sample consists of 130,000 or so clones, around four fifths of them appearing once. The donors gave bone marrow, and they were healthy. CDR1 SGDLS and CDR2 YYNGEE come from the germline V gene. V gave up 1 base and J gave up 6 bases, with 16 bases separating them. This CDR3 is 15 amino acids long. This clone was seen once. Its antigen is as yet unknown. The specimen was PBMCs. The sequence derives from a man aged 35 to 55 in good health and CMV-seronegative. The gene calls are TRBV9 and TRBJ1-2; D is uncertain. The CDR3 here is CASSVTGLGGDGYTF. The CDR3 coding sequence is TGTGCCAGCAGCGTAACGGGGTTAGGCGGCGATGGCTACACCTTC.